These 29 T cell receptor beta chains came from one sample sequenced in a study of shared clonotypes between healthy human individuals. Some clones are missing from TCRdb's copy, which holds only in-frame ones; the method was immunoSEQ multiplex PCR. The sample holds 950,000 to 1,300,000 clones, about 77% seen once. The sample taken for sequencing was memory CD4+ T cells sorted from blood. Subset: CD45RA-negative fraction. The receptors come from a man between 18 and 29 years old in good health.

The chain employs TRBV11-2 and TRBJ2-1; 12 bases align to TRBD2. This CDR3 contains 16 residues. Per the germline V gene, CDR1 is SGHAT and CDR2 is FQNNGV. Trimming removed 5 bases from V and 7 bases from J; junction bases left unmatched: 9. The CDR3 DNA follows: TGTGCCAGCAGCCCCGGTATGACTAGCGGGGGAAATGAGCAGTTCTTC. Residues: CASSPGMTSGGNEQFF.

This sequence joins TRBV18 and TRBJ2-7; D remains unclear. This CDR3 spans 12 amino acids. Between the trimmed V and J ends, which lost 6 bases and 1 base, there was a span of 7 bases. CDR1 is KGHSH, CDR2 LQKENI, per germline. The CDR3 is CASSSASYEQYF. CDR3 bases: TGTGCCAGCTCGTCCGCTTCCTACGAGCAGTACTTC.

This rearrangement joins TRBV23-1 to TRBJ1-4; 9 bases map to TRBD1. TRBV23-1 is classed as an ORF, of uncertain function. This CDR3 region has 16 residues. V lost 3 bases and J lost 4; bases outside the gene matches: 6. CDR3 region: CASSHDRDRVNEKLFF. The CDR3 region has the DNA TGCGCCAGCAGTCACGATCGGGACAGGGTTAATGAAAAACTGTTTTTT.

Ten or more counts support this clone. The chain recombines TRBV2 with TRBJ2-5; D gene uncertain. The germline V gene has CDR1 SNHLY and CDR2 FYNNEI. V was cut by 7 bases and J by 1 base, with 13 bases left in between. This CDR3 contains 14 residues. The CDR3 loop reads CASTRFSGQETQYF. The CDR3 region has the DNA TGTGCCAGCACCCGGTTCTCTGGCCAAGAGACCCAGTACTTC.

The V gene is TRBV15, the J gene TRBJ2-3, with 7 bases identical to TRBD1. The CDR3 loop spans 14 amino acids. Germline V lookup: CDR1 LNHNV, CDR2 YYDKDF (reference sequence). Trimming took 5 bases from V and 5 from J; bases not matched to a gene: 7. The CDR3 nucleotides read TGTGCCACCAGCGAAGGGGGCCAAGTAGATACGCAGTATTTT. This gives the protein CATSEGGQVDTQYF.

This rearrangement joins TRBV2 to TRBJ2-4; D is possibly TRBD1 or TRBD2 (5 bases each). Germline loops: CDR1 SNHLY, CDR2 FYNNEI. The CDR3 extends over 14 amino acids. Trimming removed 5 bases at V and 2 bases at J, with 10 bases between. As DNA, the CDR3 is TGTGCCAGCAGTCGGGACGGGACCAAAAACATTCAGTACTTC. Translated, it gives CASSRDGTKNIQYF.

The CDR3 loop is CATGDGHTDTQYF. The CDR3 bases are TGTGCCACCGGGGACGGGCACACAGATACGCAGTATTTT. The chain uses TRBV15 and TRBJ2-3; D could derive from TRBD1 or TRBD2 (5 bases each). The V gene's germline CDR1 is LNHNV and CDR2 YYDKDF (reference sequence). V was shortened by 8 bases and J by 2 bases, with 11 bases between the two germline ends. This CDR3 comprises 13 residues.

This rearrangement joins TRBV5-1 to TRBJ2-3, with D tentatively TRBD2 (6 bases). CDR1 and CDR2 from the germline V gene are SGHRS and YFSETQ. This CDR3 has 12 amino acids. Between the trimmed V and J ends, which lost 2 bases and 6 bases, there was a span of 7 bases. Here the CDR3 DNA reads TGCGCCAGCAGCTTCGGGAGCGATACGCAGTATTTT. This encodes CASSFGSDTQYF. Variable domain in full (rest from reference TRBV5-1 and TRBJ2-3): KAGVTQTPRYLIKTRGQQVTLSCSPISGHRSVSWYQQTPGQGLQFLFEYFSETQRNKGNFPGRFSGRQFSNSRSEMNVSTLELGDSALYLCASSFGSDTQYFGPGTRLTVL.

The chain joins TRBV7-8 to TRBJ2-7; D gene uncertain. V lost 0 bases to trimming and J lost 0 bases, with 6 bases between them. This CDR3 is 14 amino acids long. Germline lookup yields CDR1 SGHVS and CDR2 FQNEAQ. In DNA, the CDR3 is TGTGCCAGCAGCTTAGCGCTGAGCTCCTACGAGCAGTACTTC. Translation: CASSLALSSYEQYF.

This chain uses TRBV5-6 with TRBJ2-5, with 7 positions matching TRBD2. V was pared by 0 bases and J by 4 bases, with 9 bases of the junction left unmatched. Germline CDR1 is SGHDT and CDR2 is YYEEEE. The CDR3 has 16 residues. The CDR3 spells CASSLGLTSRGETQYF. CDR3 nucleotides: TGTGCCAGCAGCTTGGGTCTGACTAGCCGAGGAGAGACCCAGTACTTC.

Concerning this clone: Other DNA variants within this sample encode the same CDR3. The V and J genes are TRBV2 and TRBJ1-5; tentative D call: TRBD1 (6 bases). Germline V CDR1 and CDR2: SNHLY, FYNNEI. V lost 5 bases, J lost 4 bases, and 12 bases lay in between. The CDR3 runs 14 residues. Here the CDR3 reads CASSRQESNQPQHF. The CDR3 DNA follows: TGTGCCAGCAGTAGACAGGAATCAAATCAGCCCCAGCATTTT.

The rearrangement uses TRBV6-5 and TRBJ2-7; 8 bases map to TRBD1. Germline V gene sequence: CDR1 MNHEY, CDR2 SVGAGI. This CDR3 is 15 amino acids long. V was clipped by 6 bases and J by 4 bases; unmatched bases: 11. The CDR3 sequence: CASRRGDRGPYEQYF. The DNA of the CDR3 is TGTGCCAGCAGGAGGGGAGACAGGGGCCCGTACGAGCAGTACTTC.

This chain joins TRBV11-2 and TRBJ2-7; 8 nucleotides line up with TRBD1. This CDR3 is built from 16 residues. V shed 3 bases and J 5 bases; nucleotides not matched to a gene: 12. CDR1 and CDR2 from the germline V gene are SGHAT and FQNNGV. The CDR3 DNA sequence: TGTGCCAGCAGCTTCGAGGGTCGGACAGGGCTCGACGAGCAGTACTTC. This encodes CASSFEGRTGLDEQYF.

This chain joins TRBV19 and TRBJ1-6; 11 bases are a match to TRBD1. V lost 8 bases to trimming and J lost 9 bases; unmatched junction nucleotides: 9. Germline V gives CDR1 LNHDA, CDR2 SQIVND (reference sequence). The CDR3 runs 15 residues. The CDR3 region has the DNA TGTGCCAGTGGACTAGGACAGGGGGCAGGTTCACCCCTCCACTTT. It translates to CASGLGQGAGSPLHF.

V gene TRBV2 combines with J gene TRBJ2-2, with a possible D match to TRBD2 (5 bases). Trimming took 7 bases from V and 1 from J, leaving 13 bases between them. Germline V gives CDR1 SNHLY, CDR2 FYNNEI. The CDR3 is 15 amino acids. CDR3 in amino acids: CASTSGNRNTGELFF. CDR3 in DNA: TGTGCCAGCACTTCCGGGAATCGGAACACCGGGGAGCTGTTTTTT. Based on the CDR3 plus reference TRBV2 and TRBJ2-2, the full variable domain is EPEVTQTPSHQVTQMGQEVILRCVPISNHLYFYWYRQILGQKVEFLVSFYNNEISEKSEIFDDQFSVERPDGSNFTLKIRSTKLEDSAMYFCASTSGNRNTGELFFGEGSRLTVL.

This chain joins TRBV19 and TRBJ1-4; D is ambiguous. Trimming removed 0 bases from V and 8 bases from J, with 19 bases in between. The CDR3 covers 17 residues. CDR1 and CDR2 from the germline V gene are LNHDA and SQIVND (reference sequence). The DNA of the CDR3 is TGTGCCAGTAGTATAGACCGGCGGCGAGAAGGGAAGGAAAAACTGTTTTTT. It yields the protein CASSIDRRREGKEKLFF.

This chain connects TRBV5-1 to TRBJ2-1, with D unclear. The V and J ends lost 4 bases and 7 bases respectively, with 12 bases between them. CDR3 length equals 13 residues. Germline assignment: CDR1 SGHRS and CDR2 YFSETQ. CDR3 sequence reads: CASSPGLGNEQFF. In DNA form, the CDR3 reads TGCGCCAGCAGCCCGGGCCTGGGGAATGAGCAGTTCTTC.

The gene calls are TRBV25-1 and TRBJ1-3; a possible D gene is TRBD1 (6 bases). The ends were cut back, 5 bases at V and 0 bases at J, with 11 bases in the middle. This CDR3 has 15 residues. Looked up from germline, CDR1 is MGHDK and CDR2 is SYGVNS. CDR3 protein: CASSQGSFSGNTIYF. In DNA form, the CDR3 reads TGTGCCAGCAGTCAGGGGAGTTTCTCTGGAAACACCATATATTTT.

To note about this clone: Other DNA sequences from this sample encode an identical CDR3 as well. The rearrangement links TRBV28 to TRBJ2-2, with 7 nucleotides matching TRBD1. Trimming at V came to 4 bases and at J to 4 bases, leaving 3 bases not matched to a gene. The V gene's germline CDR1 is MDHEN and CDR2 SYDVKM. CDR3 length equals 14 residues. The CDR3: CASSSPGGTGELFF. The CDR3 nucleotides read TGTGCCAGCAGTTCCCCAGGGGGCACCGGGGAGCTGTTTTTT.

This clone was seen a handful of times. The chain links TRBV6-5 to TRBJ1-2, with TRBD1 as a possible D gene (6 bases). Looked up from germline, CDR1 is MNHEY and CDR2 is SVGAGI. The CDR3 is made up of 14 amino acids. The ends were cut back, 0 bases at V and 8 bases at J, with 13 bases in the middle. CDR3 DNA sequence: TGTGCCAGCAGTTACTCTCCGGGGGGCTGGGGCTACACCTTC. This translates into CASSYSPGGWGYTF.

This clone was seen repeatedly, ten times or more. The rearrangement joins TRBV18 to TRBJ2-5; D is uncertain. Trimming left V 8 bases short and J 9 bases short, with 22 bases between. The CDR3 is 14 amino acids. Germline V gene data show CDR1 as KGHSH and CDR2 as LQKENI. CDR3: CASAGGVPREAQYF. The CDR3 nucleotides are TGTGCCAGCGCAGGCGGAGTCCCTCGTGAGGCCCAGTACTTC.

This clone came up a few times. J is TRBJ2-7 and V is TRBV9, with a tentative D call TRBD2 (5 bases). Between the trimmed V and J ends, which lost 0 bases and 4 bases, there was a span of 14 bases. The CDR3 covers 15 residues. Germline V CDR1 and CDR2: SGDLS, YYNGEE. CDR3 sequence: CASSVGGSGRYEQYF. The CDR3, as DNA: TGTGCCAGCAGCGTAGGAGGGAGCGGTAGGTACGAGCAGTACTTC.

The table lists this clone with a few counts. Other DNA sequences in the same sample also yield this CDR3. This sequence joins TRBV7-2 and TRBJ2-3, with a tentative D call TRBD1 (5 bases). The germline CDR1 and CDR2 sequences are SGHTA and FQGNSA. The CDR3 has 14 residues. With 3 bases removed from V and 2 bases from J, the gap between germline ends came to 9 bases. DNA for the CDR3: TGTGCCAGCAGCTTTGGCAGGGACACAGATACGCAGTATTTT. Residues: CASSFGRDTDTQYF. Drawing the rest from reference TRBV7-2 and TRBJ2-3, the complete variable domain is GAGVSQSPSNKVTEKGKDVELRCDPISGHTALYWYRQSLGQGLEFLIYFQGNSAPDKSGLPSDRFSAERTGGSVSTLTIQRTQQEDSAVYLCASSFGRDTDTQYFGPGTRLTVL.

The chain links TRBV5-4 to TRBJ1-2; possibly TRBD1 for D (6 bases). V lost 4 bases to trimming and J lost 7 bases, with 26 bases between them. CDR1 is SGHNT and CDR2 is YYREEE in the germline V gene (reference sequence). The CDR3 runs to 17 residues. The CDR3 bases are TGTGCCAGCAGCCTTTACGCCCATGGGACATTCGGGGCTGGCTACACCTTC. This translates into CASSLYAHGTFGAGYTF.

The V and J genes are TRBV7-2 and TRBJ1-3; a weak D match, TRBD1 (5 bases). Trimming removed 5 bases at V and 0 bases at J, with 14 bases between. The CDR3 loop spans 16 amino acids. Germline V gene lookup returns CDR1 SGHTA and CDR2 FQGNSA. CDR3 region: CASSPTGASSGNTIYF. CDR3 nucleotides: TGTGCCAGCAGCCCCACCGGGGCCTCCTCTGGAAACACCATATATTTT.

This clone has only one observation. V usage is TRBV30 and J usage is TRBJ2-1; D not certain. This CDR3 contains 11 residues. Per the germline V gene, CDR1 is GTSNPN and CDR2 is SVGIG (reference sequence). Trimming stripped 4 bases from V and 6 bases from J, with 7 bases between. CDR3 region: CAWMGSNEQFF. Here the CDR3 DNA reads TGTGCCTGGATGGGAAGCAATGAGCAGTTCTTC. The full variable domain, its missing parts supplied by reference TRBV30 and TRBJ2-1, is SQTIHQWPATLVQPVGSPLSLECTVEGTSNPNLYWYRQAAGRGLQLLFYSVGIGQISSEVPQNLSASRPQDRQFILSSKKLLLSDSGFYLCAWMGSNEQFFGPGTRLTVL.

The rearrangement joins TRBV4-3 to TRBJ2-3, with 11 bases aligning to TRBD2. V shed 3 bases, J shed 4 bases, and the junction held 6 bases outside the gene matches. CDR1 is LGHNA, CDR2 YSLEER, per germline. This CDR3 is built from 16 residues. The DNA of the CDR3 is TGCGCCAGCAGCCAGTTACTAGCGGGAGCCCCAGATACGCAGTATTTT. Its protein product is CASSQLLAGAPDTQYF.

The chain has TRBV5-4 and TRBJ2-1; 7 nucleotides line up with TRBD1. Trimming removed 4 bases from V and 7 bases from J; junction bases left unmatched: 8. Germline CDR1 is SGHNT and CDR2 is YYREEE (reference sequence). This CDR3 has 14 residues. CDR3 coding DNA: TGTGCCAGCAGCCCGCAGGGGGTCTGGAATGAGCAGTTCTTC. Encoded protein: CASSPQGVWNEQFF.

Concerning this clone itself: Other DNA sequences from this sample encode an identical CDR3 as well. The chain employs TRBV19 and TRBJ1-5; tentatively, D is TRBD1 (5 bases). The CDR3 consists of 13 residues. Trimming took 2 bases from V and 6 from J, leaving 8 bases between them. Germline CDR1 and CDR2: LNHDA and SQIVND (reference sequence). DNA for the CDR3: TGTGCCAGTAGTATACAGGGTGGTCAGCCCCAGCATTTT. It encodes CASSIQGGQPQHF.